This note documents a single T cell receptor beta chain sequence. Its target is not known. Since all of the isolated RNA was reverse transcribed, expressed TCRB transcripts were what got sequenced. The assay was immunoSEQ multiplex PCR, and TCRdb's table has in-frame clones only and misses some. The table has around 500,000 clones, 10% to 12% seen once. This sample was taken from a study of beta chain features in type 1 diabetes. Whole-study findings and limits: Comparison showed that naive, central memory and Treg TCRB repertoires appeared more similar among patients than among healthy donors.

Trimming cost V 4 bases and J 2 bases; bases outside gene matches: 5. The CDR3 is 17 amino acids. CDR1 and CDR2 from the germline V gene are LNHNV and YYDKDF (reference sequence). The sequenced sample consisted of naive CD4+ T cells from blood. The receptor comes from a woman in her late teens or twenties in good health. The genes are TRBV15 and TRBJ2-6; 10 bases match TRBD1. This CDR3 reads CATSKYGQGAGANVLTF. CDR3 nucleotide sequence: TGTGCCACCAGCAAATATGGACAGGGGGCTGGGGCCAACGTCCTGACTTTC.